The 17 T cell receptor beta chains listed next were all sequenced from one sample in a study of human T cells and chemical hapten exposure. TCRdb re-analysed the RACE reads in MiXCR, keeping a single row per CDR3 protein. The sample has roughly 180,000 distinct CDR3 sequences; more than 20% are singletons. Specified time point: patch test 1, 2 weeks after DPC sensitization. Treatment given: therapeutic diphenylcyclopropenone sensitization with weekly scalp DPC. The specimen was whole blood, collected in connection with sensitization to the hapten diphenylcyclopropenone (DPC). The receptors originated from a woman aged 45-60 years with alopecia areata. Some clones in this sample may be carry-over from other donors' samples.

This clonotype was seen a few times. V is TRBV20-1 and J is TRBJ2-1, with TRBD2 matching over 10 bases. Germline V gives CDR1 DFQATT, CDR2 SNEGSKA (reference sequence). The CDR3 is 15 residues long. The V gene end was trimmed by 5 bases and the J gene end by 5 bases; junction bases not matched to a gene: 9. The CDR3 DNA sequence: TGCAGTGCTCTGGGGCTAGCGGGAGCCCACAATGAGCAGTTCTTC. Translating gives CSALGLAGAHNEQFF.

The CDR3 coding sequence is TGTGCCTGGAGTGAAGGCCGCTCCTACAATGAGCAGTTCTTC. This gives the protein CAWSEGRSYNEQFF. The chain carries TRBV30 and TRBJ2-1; D call uncertain. The CDR3 loop spans 14 amino acids. V was trimmed by 1 base and J by 0 bases, leaving 7 bases between them. Per germline, CDR1 GTSNPN and CDR2 SVGIG (reference sequence).

This rearrangement joins TRBV5-1 to TRBJ1-3; D possibly corresponds to TRBD1 (6 bases). CDR1 SGHRS and CDR2 YFSETQ come from the germline V gene. This CDR3 spans 20 amino acids. V was trimmed by 0 bases and J by 0 bases, leaving 22 bases between them. The CDR3 DNA reads TGCGCCAGCAGCTTGGCCCCTTTTGCGGCAGGGGAGAGCTCTGGAAACACCATATATTTT. It yields the protein CASSLAPFAAGESSGNTIYF.

The rearrangement links TRBV20-1 to TRBJ2-1, with D perhaps matching TRBD2 (6 bases). The CDR3 has 13 residues. The V gene's germline CDR1 is DFQATT and CDR2 SNEGSKA (reference sequence). V was clipped by 7 bases and J by 0 bases, with 10 bases between them. The CDR3 sequence: CSVRGSSYNEQFF. CDR3 DNA: TGCAGTGTCCGGGGGAGCTCCTACAATGAGCAGTTCTTC.

CDR3 sequence: CASKGLAVYNEQFF. CDR3 nucleotides: TGTGCCAGCAAGGGACTAGCGGTCTACAATGAGCAGTTCTTC. The chain uses TRBV12-3 or TRBV12-4 and TRBJ2-1; 11 bases align to TRBD2. V was pared by 7 bases and J by 3 bases, with 2 bases of the junction left unmatched. The CDR3 contains 14 residues.

J is TRBJ1-2 and V is TRBV6-6, with 8 bases aligning to TRBD1. CDR1 and CDR2 (germline): MNHNY, SVGAGI (reference sequence). V trimming: 6 bases; J trimming: 8 bases; junction bases outside the gene matches: 14. The CDR3 sequence is 15 residues long. The CDR3 loop reads CASSPRGRGPVGYTF. In DNA form, the CDR3 reads TGTGCCAGCAGCCCCAGGGGCAGGGGGCCGGTCGGCTACACCTTC.

This clonotype was seen at least ten times. The chain combines TRBV7-9 with TRBJ1-5, with D uncertain. V was cut by 1 base and J by 6 bases, with 4 bases left in between. This CDR3 is built from 12 residues. Germline V lookup: CDR1 SEHNR, CDR2 FQNEAQ (reference sequence). The CDR3 DNA is TGTGCCAGCAGCTTAGATGGTCAGCCCCAGCATTTT. This translates into CASSLDGQPQHF.

This clonotype turned up a few times. The chain joins TRBV15 to TRBJ2-7; 8 bases line up with TRBD2. Germline V gene sequence: CDR1 LNHNV, CDR2 YYDKDF (reference sequence). The CDR3 is 16 amino acids. V trimming: 1 base; J trimming: 2 bases; junction bases outside the gene matches: 7. The CDR3 loop reads CATSRVSGAGTYEQYF. The CDR3 DNA reads as TGTGCCACCAGCAGAGTTAGCGGGGCCGGTACCTACGAGCAGTACTTC.

The J gene is TRBJ2-1, the V gene TRBV12-3 or TRBV12-4, with D perhaps TRBD1 or TRBD2 (5 bases each). The CDR3 extends over 16 amino acids. V lost 6 bases and J 1 base, leaving 16 bases between the germline ends. CDR3 sequence: CASSSLGRDSYNEQFF. CDR3 nucleotide sequence: TGTGCCAGCAGCTCATTGGGACGGGATTCCTACAATGAGCAGTTCTTC.

The chain has TRBV12-3 or TRBV12-4 and TRBJ1-6; D remains ambiguous. With 2 bases removed from V and 9 bases from J, the gap between germline ends came to 8 bases. There are 13 residues in the CDR3. CDR3: CASSLLLGSPLHF. The CDR3 bases are TGTGCCAGCAGTTTATTGTTGGGTTCACCCCTCCACTTT.

This chain uses TRBV5-1 with TRBJ1-2, with 7 nucleotides matching TRBD1. The CDR3 is 14 amino acids. Losses at the gene ends were 3 bases for V and 4 bases for J; bases not matched to a gene: 6. Germline V gene data show CDR1 as SGHRS and CDR2 as YFSETQ. This CDR3 is CASSSPGQLYGYTF. The CDR3 DNA follows: TGCGCCAGCAGCTCGCCGGGACAGCTCTATGGCTACACCTTC.

This clonotype came up a few times. The chain carries TRBV20-1 and TRBJ2-7; 11 bases are shared with TRBD2. The CDR3 has 13 amino acids. The germline V gene encodes CDR1 DFQATT and CDR2 SNEGSKA (reference sequence). Germline trimming cut 6 bases from V and 2 bases from J; bases unmatched to any gene: 3. CDR3 region: CSALAGGTYEQYF. The CDR3 DNA reads TGCAGTGCCCTAGCGGGAGGCACCTACGAGCAGTACTTC.

This clonotype was seen repeatedly, ten times or more. V gene TRBV6-2 or TRBV6-3 combines with J gene TRBJ2-7, with D tentatively TRBD2 (6 bases). The germline CDR1 and CDR2 sequences are MNHEY and SVGEGT. V was cut by 5 bases and J by 2 bases, with 7 bases left in between. The CDR3 consists of 12 residues. CDR3 in DNA: TGTGCCAGCAGTGGGGGGACCTACGAGCAGTACTTC. Its protein product is CASSGGTYEQYF.

This clonotype was counted a few times. V and J are TRBV5-1 and TRBJ2-1; TRBD1 matches 9 bases. The germline V gene encodes CDR1 SGHRS and CDR2 YFSETQ. With 5 bases clipped from V and 6 bases from J, the junction kept 9 bases outside the gene matches. There are 15 residues in the CDR3. The CDR3, as DNA: TGCGCCAGCAGACTATCCGGGACAGGGATCAATGAGCAGTTCTTC. Amino acids: CASRLSGTGINEQFF.

This clonotype was found a few times. This chain links TRBV2 with TRBJ2-1; D could derive from TRBD1 or TRBD2 (5 bases each). The CDR3 has 14 residues. The V end was cut by 5 bases, the J end by 9 bases, with 17 bases between. CDR1 SNHLY and CDR2 FYNNEI come from the germline V gene. CDR3 nucleotides: TGTGCCAGCAGTCAACTTTTCCGGGACGGTGAGCAGTTCTTC. Translating gives CASSQLFRDGEQFF.

This chain uses TRBV25-1 with TRBJ1-3; D not resolved. V shed 3 bases and J shed 4 bases, with 10 bases lying between them. CDR3 length equals 14 residues. CDR1 MGHDK and CDR2 SYGVNS come from the germline V gene. This CDR3 is CASSEQSRGNTIYF. CDR3 nucleotide sequence: TGTGCCAGCAGTGAGCAATCCCGGGGAAACACCATATATTTT.

This chain joins TRBV29-1 and TRBJ2-3, with D uncertain. The germline V gene encodes CDR1 SQVTM and CDR2 ANQGSEA. The CDR3 is 16 amino acids. Trimming removed 4 bases at V and 2 bases at J, with 19 bases between. The CDR3 DNA reads as TGCAGCGTTGGTGGTTTTGCCAGGAGCCCCACAGATACGCAGTATTTT. Residues: CSVGGFARSPTDTQYF.